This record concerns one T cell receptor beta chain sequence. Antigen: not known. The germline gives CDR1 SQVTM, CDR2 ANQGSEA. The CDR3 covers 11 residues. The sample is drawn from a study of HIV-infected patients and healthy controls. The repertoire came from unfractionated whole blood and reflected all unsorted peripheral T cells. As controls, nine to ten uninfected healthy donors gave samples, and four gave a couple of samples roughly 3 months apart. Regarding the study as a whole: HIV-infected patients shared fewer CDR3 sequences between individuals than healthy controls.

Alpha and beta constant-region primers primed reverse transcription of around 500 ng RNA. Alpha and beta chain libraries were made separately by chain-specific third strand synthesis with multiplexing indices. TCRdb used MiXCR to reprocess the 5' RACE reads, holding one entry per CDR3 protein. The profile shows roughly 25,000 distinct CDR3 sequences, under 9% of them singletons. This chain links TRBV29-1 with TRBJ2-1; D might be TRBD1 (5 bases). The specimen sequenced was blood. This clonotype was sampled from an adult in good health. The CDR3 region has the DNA TGCAGTGGCGTCCAGGGAAATGAGCAGTTCTTC. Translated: CSGVQGNEQFF.